This T cell receptor (beta chain) was sequenced in a study of cytomegalovirus exposure and HLA in healthy donors. These donors counted as nominally healthy when sampled, but unrecorded immune exposures were likely. General study points: Later analysis showed TCR association rates varying by HLA locus, highest for DRB1 and lowest for HLA-C.

About this clone itself: No antigen is known for it.

The PCR made use of 60 Vbeta and 13 Jbeta primers. The data were produced by immunoSEQ multiplex PCR, yet TCRdb's version contains in-frame clones alone and is incomplete. The repertoire holds 150,000 to 250,000 clones, over 75% seen once, with about 2% in the top ten. Sequencing was done on a sample of PBMCs. The sequence was collected from a woman between 45 and 60 years old in good health and CMV-seronegative.

CDR3 protein: CASSLTSSGSEQFF. CDR3 nucleotide sequence: TGTGCCAGCAGCTTAACGAGTAGCGGGAGTGAGCAGTTCTTC. The J gene is TRBJ2-1, the V gene TRBV7-3; 9 bases map to TRBD2. Germline V CDR1 and CDR2: SGHTA, FQGTGA. The CDR3 length is 14 residues. J was trimmed by 9 bases and V by 0 bases; bases with no gene match: 3.